Shown below are 10 T cell receptor delta chains from a single sample sequenced in a study of gamma-delta chains in newborns, infants, children. TCRdb reanalyzed the reads using CATT. The repertoire holds approximately 6,900 delta-chain clones, 2.1% seen once, with approximately 11% in the top ten. Sample: blood. These receptors all come from a child who was a newborn, infant or young child, either healthy, febrile or measles-vaccinated (not recorded which).

As concerns this clone: TCRdb records a much larger clone's protein for this DNA, with a difference at residue 3 that likely arises from a read error; the protein given is the translation of the DNA. The CDR3 loop is CARDTVGGHALTAQLFF. The CDR3 DNA is TGTGCCCGTGACACGGTGGGGGGACACGCTTTGACAGCACAACTCTTCTTT. The chain recombines TRDV2 with TRDJ2; TRDD3 is a possible D gene (6 bases). This CDR3 spans 17 amino acids. Germline loops: CDR1 GEAIGNYY, CDR2 EKD.

For this clone: It is likely a read error: a sequence one base away is far more abundant. Other DNA sequences from this sample encode an identical CDR3 as well. The genes are TRDV2 and TRDJ2; 8 nucleotides agree with TRDD3. V gave up 0 bases and J gave up 8 bases; unmatched junction bases: 7. The length of the CDR3 is 15 residues. Germline lookup yields CDR1 GEAIGNYY and CDR2 EKD. CDR3 residues: CACDTVGGYGAQLFF. The CDR3 DNA follows: TGTGCCTGTGACACCGTAGGGGGATATGGGGCACAACTCTTCTTT.

For this clone: It differs at one base from a far larger clone, so likely a read error. The same CDR3 also results from other DNA sequences found in this sample. The chain recombines TRDV2 with TRDJ2, with 9 bases lining up with TRDD3. Germline-derived CDR1 and CDR2 are GEAIGNYY and EKD. This CDR3 comprises 15 residues. After removal of 4 bases from V and 5 bases from J, the junction contained 7 bases not matched to a gene. The CDR3 coding sequence is TGTGCCTGTGATCCCCTACTGGGGGACACAGCACAACTCTTCTTT. This codes for CACDPLLGDTAQLFF.

Concerning this clone itself: Sequence at one end of the junction differs from germline and may be a read error. This same CDR3 is encoded by further DNA sequences in the sample. The rearrangement links TRDV3 to TRDJ1; 11 bases are a match to TRDD3. Germline loops: CDR1 TVYSNPD, CDR2 GDNSRS (reference sequence). The CDR3 runs to 14 residues. CDR3 sequence reads: CAFRYWGIIGKLIF. CDR3 coding DNA: TGCGCCTTTAGGTACTGGGGGATAATCGGTAAACTCATCTTT.

This clone has only a few counts. This may come from a read error, since a much larger clone is one base off. The same CDR3 can be traced to other DNA sequences in this sample. The chain joins TRDV2 to TRDJ1; perhaps TRDD3 as D (6 bases). V was shortened by 7 bases and J by 1 base, with 18 bases between the two germline ends. Germline V gene data show CDR1 as GEAIGNYY and CDR2 as EKD. This CDR3 is 15 amino acids long. CDR3 in DNA: TGTGCCTGCGACGCACTTTGGGGGCTCACCGATAAACTCATCTTT. It translates to CACDALWGLTDKLIF.

Worth noting for this clone: A far larger clone is only one base removed, so a read error is likely. This specimen includes other DNA sequences encoding the same CDR3. The V call is TRDV2, the J call TRDJ3; D is unresolved. This CDR3 has 13 amino acids. Germline V gene lookup returns CDR1 GEAIGNYY and CDR2 EKD. The CDR3 reads CACDTWDTRQMFF. The CDR3, as DNA: TGTGCCTGTGACACCTGGGACACCCGGCAGATGTTTTTC.

With regard to this clone: Since a much larger clone is just one base distant, this may be a read error. The same CDR3 can be traced to other DNA sequences in this sample. V is TRDV2 and J is TRDJ3, with TRDD3 matching 7 bases. This CDR3 contains 18 residues. Losses at the gene ends were 0 bases for V and 4 bases for J; bases not matched to a gene: 8. From germline, CDR1 is GEAIGNYY and CDR2 EKD. Here the CDR3 reads CACDTAGGHSWDTRQMFF. The CDR3 DNA reads TGTGCCTGTGACACCGCTGGGGGCCACTCTTGGGACACCCGACAGATGTTTTTC.

This clone came up a few times. Since a far larger clone is one base different, this is likely a read error. This CDR3 is also generated by other DNA sequences in the sample. The rearrangement joins TRDV2 to TRDJ2, with 8 bases that match TRDD3. The germline V gene has CDR1 GEAIGNYY and CDR2 EKD. The CDR3 spans 18 residues. The CDR3 region is CACDPVLGALALTAQLFF. DNA of the CDR3: TGCGCCTGTGACCCAGTACTGGGGGCCCTCGCTTTGACAGCACAACTCTTCTTT.

This clone is judged large (0.1 to 1%). Other DNA sequences of this sample code for an identical CDR3. This rearrangement joins TRDV2 to TRDJ1; TRDD3 aligns across 7 bases. The CDR3 spans 13 residues. The V and J ends lost 2 bases and 1 base, in that order; junction bases with no gene match: 0. CDR1 GEAIGNYY and CDR2 EKD come from the germline V gene. CDR3 in DNA: TGTGCCTGTGACAGGATACGCACCGATAAACTCATCTTT. Protein: CACDRIRTDKLIF.

This clone appeared a few times. It is likely a read error: a sequence one base away is far more abundant. Other DNA variants within this sample encode the same CDR3. V usage is TRDV2 and J usage is TRDJ2; TRDD3 matches at 9 bases. Germline CDR1 is GEAIGNYY and CDR2 is EKD. The CDR3 consists of 19 residues. V lost 4 bases to trimming and J lost 0 bases; unmatched junction nucleotides: 14. CDR3 region: CACDQYWGTDGALTAQLFF. The CDR3 DNA is TGTGCCTGTGATCAGTACTGGGGGACCGATGGGGCTTTGACAGCACAACTCTTCTTT.